The 15 T cell receptor beta chains below all came from one sample that was sequenced in a study of beta chain features in type 1 diabetes. As every portion of the isolated RNA was reverse transcribed, the sequencing read expressed TCRB transcripts. Data came from immunoSEQ multiplex PCR; TCRdb stores just in-frame clones and leaves some out. This table has roughly 700,000 clones, roughly 12% appearing once. What these receptors recognize is not known. Study-level results: A moderate, significant TCRB CDR3 shortening appeared in type 1 diabetes across four CD4+ subsets.

Specimen: naive CD4+ T cells from blood. These receptor sequences come from a man between 18 and 35 years old with type 1 diabetes.

The chain joins TRBV29-1 to TRBJ1-1, with D maybe TRBD1 (5 bases). V lost 8 bases and J lost 3, with 13 bases in between. The CDR3 consists of 12 residues. Germline V gives CDR1 SQVTM, CDR2 ANQGSEA. CDR3 region: CSSRWGDTEAFF. In DNA form, the CDR3 reads TGCAGCTCCAGGTGGGGGGACACTGAAGCTTTCTTT.

The chain combines TRBV9 with TRBJ1-4, with D uncertain. CDR3 length equals 16 residues. V lost 0 bases, J lost 2 bases, and 11 bases lay in between. Germline CDR1 and CDR2: SGDLS and YYNGEE. The CDR3 here is CASSVGVEVTNEKLFF. The CDR3 bases are TGTGCCAGCAGCGTAGGGGTAGAGGTCACTAATGAAAAACTGTTTTTT.

This sequence joins TRBV6-1 and TRBJ1-4, with D uncertain. The V and J ends lost 4 bases and 5 bases respectively, with 17 bases between them. Germline CDR1 and CDR2: MNHNS and SASEGT. This CDR3 is 16 amino acids long. CDR3 sequence: CASSGIWQMPNEKLFF. The CDR3 region has the DNA TGTGCCAGCAGTGGAATTTGGCAGATGCCGAATGAAAAACTGTTTTTT.

This clone was seen more than once but under ten times. The J gene is TRBJ1-3, the V gene TRBV7-9; no clear D. The CDR3 totals 15 residues. V lost 1 base and J 5 bases, leaving 12 bases between the germline ends. Germline CDR1 SEHNR, CDR2 FQNEAQ (reference sequence). For the CDR3, the DNA is TGTGCCAGCAGCTTAGTGCCAGGAACGAGAAACACCATATATTTT. Translation gives CASSLVPGTRNTIYF.

This clone was recorded a few times. V gene TRBV4-1 combines with J gene TRBJ1-5; 9 bases fit TRBD1. CDR1 MGHRA and CDR2 YSYEKL come from the germline V gene. Trimming took 3 bases from V and 2 from J; bases not matched to a gene: 8. The CDR3 sequence is 17 residues long. As DNA, the CDR3 is TGCGCCAGCAGCCAGGACGACAGGGGGTTGGGCAATCAGCCCCAGCATTTT. Its translation: CASSQDDRGLGNQPQHF.

The CDR3 sequence: CSVELPGRQGAYEQYF. The DNA for the CDR3 is TGCAGCGTTGAACTCCCGGGGAGACAGGGGGCCTACGAGCAGTACTTC. The rearrangement joins TRBV29-1 to TRBJ2-7, with 9 bases that match TRBD1. CDR1 is SQVTM and CDR2 is ANQGSEA in the germline V gene. The ends lost 2 bases at V and 2 bases at J; junction bases unmatched: 10. This CDR3 contains 16 residues.

This clone was detected only a few times. This chain links TRBV19 with TRBJ2-3, with unresolved D. This CDR3 region has 12 residues. Germline V gives CDR1 LNHDA, CDR2 SQIVND (reference sequence). Deletions cut 4 bases from V and 4 bases from J, with 6 bases between. This CDR3 is CASSTAADTQYF. The CDR3 DNA sequence: TGTGCCAGTAGTACGGCAGCAGATACGCAGTATTTT. Looking up the rest from reference TRBV19 and TRBJ2-3 gives the full variable domain: DGGITQSPKYLFRKEGQNVTLSCEQNLNHDAMYWYRQDPGQGLRLIYYSQIVNDFQKGDIAEGYSVSREKKESFPLTVTSAQKNPTAFYLCASSTAADTQYFGPGTRLTVL.

The chain carries TRBV29-1 and TRBJ2-5, with D perhaps TRBD1 (7 bases). Germline V gives CDR1 SQVTM, CDR2 ANQGSEA. Between the trimmed V and J ends, which lost 7 bases and 9 bases, there was a span of 15 bases. The CDR3 totals 11 residues. For the CDR3, the DNA is TGCAGCGGGGGGGACAGCGAGGCCCAGTACTTC. Translating it yields CSGGDSEAQYF.

This clone has just a few counts. In the same sample, other DNA sequences code for this CDR3. V is TRBV7-9 and J is TRBJ1-1; D is possibly TRBD1 (5 bases). The V end lost 1 base, the J end lost 4 bases, and 7 bases lay between the germline ends. Germline-derived CDR1 and CDR2 are SEHNR and FQNEAQ (reference sequence). The CDR3 totals 13 residues. The CDR3 here is CASSLDRGTEAFF. In nucleotides, the CDR3 is TGTGCCAGCAGCTTAGATAGGGGCACTGAAGCTTTCTTT.

This clone occurred a few times. V usage is TRBV25-1 and J usage is TRBJ2-7; the D gene is possibly TRBD1 (6 bases). Trimming removed 5 bases from V and 2 bases from J, with 10 bases in between. This CDR3 spans 13 amino acids. In germline, CDR1 is MGHDK, CDR2 SYGVNS. The chain's CDR3 is CASSKAGAYEQYF. In DNA, the CDR3 is TGTGCCAGCAGTAAGGCAGGGGCCTACGAGCAGTACTTC.

V usage is TRBV10-2 and J usage is TRBJ2-6, with D perhaps TRBD2 (5 bases). The V gene's germline CDR1 is WSHSY and CDR2 SAAADI. Deletions cut 5 bases from V and 1 base from J, with 9 bases between. The CDR3 has 15 amino acids. CDR3 protein: CASSYWRSGANVLTF. Written as DNA, the CDR3 is TGCGCCAGCAGTTATTGGAGGTCTGGGGCCAACGTCCTGACTTTC.

This clone was detected a few times. V is TRBV5-8 and J is TRBJ2-5; 14 nucleotides line up with TRBD2. V lost 3 bases to trimming and J lost 4 bases; unmatched junction nucleotides: 5. The CDR3 extends over 16 amino acids. Germline V gives CDR1 SGHTS, CDR2 YDEGEE. The chain's CDR3 is CASSSAGLAGGETQYF. CDR3 DNA sequence: TGTGCCAGCAGCTCCGCTGGACTAGCGGGGGGAGAGACCCAGTACTTC.

The CDR3 DNA is TGTGCCAGCAGTGACAGGGACTACGAGCAGTACTTC. Protein product: CASSDRDYEQYF. V usage is TRBV6-6 and J usage is TRBJ2-7; TRBD1 aligns across 7 bases. Per the germline V gene, CDR1 is MNHNY and CDR2 is SVGAGI (reference sequence). The trim removed 5 bases at V and 3 bases at J, leaving 1 base unmatched. CDR3 length: 12 amino acids.

V and J are TRBV29-1 and TRBJ2-3; no definite D call. Per germline, CDR1 SQVTM and CDR2 ANQGSEA. The germline V and J ends were trimmed by 2 bases and 3 bases, with 12 bases remaining between them. The CDR3 contains 14 residues. Here the CDR3 DNA reads TGCAGCGTTGAATGGACCCTGGGGACAGATACGCAGTATTTT. It yields the protein CSVEWTLGTDTQYF.

This chain connects TRBV2 to TRBJ2-7, with D perhaps TRBD2 (6 bases). This CDR3 spans 10 amino acids. V lost 8 bases to trimming and J lost 5 bases, with 7 bases between them. Germline CDR1 is SNHLY and CDR2 is FYNNEI. In nucleotides, the CDR3 is TGTGCCAGCGGAGGGAACGAGCAGTACTTC. Amino acid sequence: CASGGNEQYF.